This T cell receptor (beta chain) was obtained from a study of T cells expressing NK-cell markers. TCRdb re-called the 5' RACE reads, yielding one record per CDR3 amino acid sequence without DNA. This sample contains some 460,000 distinct CDR3 sequences. Germline CDR1 and CDR2: MNHEY and SVGAGI. The CDR3 length is 17 residues. This clonotype was obtained from a woman in her 50s in good health. The source material was blood T cells: a sorted CD56 or NKG2C T cell subset, CD4+ or CD8+ T cells, or bulk PBMC T cells (not recorded which). The rearrangement joins TRBV6-5 to TRBJ2-7; checking the TCRdb D call of TRBD1 is not possible without DNA. This CDR3 is CASSLTRGQGSSYEQYF.